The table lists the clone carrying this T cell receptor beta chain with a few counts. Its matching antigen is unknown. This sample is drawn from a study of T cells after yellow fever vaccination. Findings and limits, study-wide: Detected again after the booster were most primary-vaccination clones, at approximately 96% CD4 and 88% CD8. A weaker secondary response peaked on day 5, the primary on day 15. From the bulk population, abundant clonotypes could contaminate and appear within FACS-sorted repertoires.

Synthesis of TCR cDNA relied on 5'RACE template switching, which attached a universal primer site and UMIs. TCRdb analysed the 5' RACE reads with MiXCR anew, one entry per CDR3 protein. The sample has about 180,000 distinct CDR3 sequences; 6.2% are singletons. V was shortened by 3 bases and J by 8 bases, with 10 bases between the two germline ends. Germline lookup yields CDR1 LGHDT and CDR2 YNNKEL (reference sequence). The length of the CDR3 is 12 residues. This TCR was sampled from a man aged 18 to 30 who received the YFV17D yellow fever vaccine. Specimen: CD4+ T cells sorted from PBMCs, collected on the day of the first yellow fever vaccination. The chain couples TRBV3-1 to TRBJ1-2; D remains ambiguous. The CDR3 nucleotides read TGTGCCAGCAGCCAGGATCAACACGGCTACACCTTC. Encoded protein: CASSQDQHGYTF. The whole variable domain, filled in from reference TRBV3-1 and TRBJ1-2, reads DTAVSQTPKYLVTQMGNDKSIKCEQNLGHDTMYWYKQDSKKFLKIMFSYNNKELIINETVPNRFSPKSPDKAHLNLHINSLELGDSAVYFCASSQDQHGYTFGSGTRLTVV.